These 16 T cell receptor beta chains came from one sample sequenced in a study of CDR3 diversity in severe acne. Using its own MiXCR run on the PCR reads, TCRdb lists one record per CDR3 protein. The sample contains 79,000 or so distinct CDR3 sequences, under 55% of which appear only once. The sequencing input was blood. These receptors all stem from a male donor with severe acne vulgaris.

The chain couples TRBV4-2 to TRBJ2-2; 7 bases are shared with TRBD1. The CDR3 totals 17 residues. The trim removed 0 bases at V and 4 bases at J, leaving 8 bases unmatched. Germline loops: CDR1 LGHNA, CDR2 YNFKEQ. Here the CDR3 reads CASSQDRTGLTTGELFF. CDR3 nucleotide sequence: TGTGCCAGCAGCCAAGACAGGACAGGCCTGACCACCGGGGAGCTGTTTTTT.

This chain connects TRBV7-8 to TRBJ1-2, with D possibly TRBD1 on 5 matching bases. The germline V gene encodes CDR1 SGHVS and CDR2 FQNEAQ. This CDR3 region has 15 residues. Trimming left V 1 base short and J 5 bases short, with 14 bases between. In DNA form, the CDR3 reads TGTGCCAGCAGCTTAGTTCGGGGACTTGGGTATGGCTACACCTTC. This sequence encodes CASSLVRGLGYGYTF.

Notes on this clonotype: Possible read error: a much larger clone is one base away. The rearrangement links TRBV7-9 to TRBJ2-5; 9 bases are a match to TRBD1. The CDR3 is 15 residues long. After removal of 5 bases from V and 4 bases from J, the junction contained 8 bases not matched to a gene. The germline V gene encodes CDR1 SEHNR and CDR2 FQNEAQ (reference sequence). The DNA for the CDR3 is TGTGCCAGCAGCCGCCCCCGACAGGGGGGAGAGACCCAGTACTTC. Its translation is CASSRPRQGGETQYF.

Ten or more counts support this clonotype. For the CDR3, the DNA is TGTGCCAGCAGCTTCGGACAGGGGTCCTACAATGAGCAGTTCTTC. Amino acid sequence: CASSFGQGSYNEQFF. The chain has TRBV9 and TRBJ2-1; TRBD1 aligns across 9 bases. Germline loops: CDR1 SGDLS, CDR2 YYNGEE. V shed 4 bases and J 1 base; nucleotides not matched to a gene: 3. This CDR3 spans 15 amino acids.

The CDR3 region is CASWPLGQLSSGNTIYF. DNA of the CDR3: TGTGCCAGCTGGCCCTTGGGACAGTTAAGCTCTGGAAACACCATATATTTT. The chain couples TRBV10-3 to TRBJ1-3; 7 nucleotides match TRBD1. Germline V gene data show CDR1 as ENHRY and CDR2 as SYGVKD. The CDR3 consists of 17 residues. Trimming took 10 bases from V and 0 from J; bases not matched to a gene: 15.

The V gene is TRBV7-3, the J gene TRBJ2-7; TRBD1 matches 10 bases. V lost 4 bases, J lost 12 bases, and 12 bases stayed unmatched. The CDR3 covers 14 residues. Germline values: CDR1 SGHTA, CDR2 FQGTGA. The CDR3 DNA sequence: TGTGCCAGCAGCTCGCAGGGACAGGGGTTGAAGGGGTACTTC. It yields the protein CASSSQGQGLKGYF.

V is TRBV9 and J is TRBJ1-6; D call uncertain. The V end was cut by 6 bases, the J end by 0 bases, with 7 bases between. Germline CDR1 is SGDLS and CDR2 is YYNGEE. The CDR3 contains 14 residues. DNA of the CDR3: TGTGCCAGCACCCAGGACTCCTATAATTCACCCCTCCACTTT. This encodes CASTQDSYNSPLHF. The full variable domain, completed using reference TRBV9 and TRBJ1-6, is DSGVTQTPKHLITATGQRVTLRCSPRSGDLSVYWYQQSLDQGLQFLIQYYNGEERAKGNILERFSAQQFPDLHSELNLSSLELGDSALYFCASTQDSYNSPLHFGNGTRLTVT.

In this sample, this clonotype turned up a few times. The chain combines TRBV9 with TRBJ2-7; D might be TRBD1 (6 bases). CDR1 is SGDLS, CDR2 YYNGEE, per germline. This CDR3 has 14 residues. V dropped 0 bases and J dropped 4 bases, with 11 bases sitting between them. CDR3 amino acids: CASSVGTAGYEQYF. The CDR3 DNA reads TGTGCCAGCAGCGTAGGGACAGCCGGATACGAGCAGTACTTC.

This clonotype was counted at least ten times. The chain's CDR3 is CASSPRGADYNEQFF. CDR3 in DNA: TGTGCCAGCAGCCCACGGGGAGCGGACTACAATGAGCAGTTCTTC. The rearrangement links TRBV6-1 to TRBJ2-1, with D possibly being TRBD2 (5 bases). This CDR3 region has 15 residues. Germline V gene lookup returns CDR1 MNHNS and CDR2 SASEGT. The ends were cut back, 6 bases at V and 3 bases at J, with 15 bases in the middle.

This clonotype was seen only a few times. The rearrangement uses TRBV7-9 and TRBJ2-3; 11 nucleotides agree with TRBD2. Germline CDR1 reads SEHNR; CDR2 reads FQNEAQ (reference sequence). There are 15 residues in the CDR3. Germline trimming cut 6 bases from V and 8 bases from J; bases unmatched to any gene: 10. CDR3 region: CASSPGLAAPGTQYF. Written as DNA, the CDR3 is TGTGCCAGCAGTCCGGGACTAGCGGCACCGGGTACGCAGTATTTT.

This clonotype was found a few times. The rearrangement joins TRBV11-2 to TRBJ2-7; TRBD2 might be the D (5 bases). The length of the CDR3 is 15 residues. Germline CDR1 is SGHAT and CDR2 is FQNNGV. The ends were cut back, 1 base at V and 3 bases at J, with 13 bases in the middle. Here the CDR3 reads CASSLAGNTNYEQYF. The CDR3 DNA is TGTGCCAGCAGCTTAGCGGGGAACACGAACTACGAGCAGTACTTC.

This clonotype appeared many times. The V call is TRBV12-3 or TRBV12-4, the J call TRBJ2-1, with 7 bases matching TRBD1. This CDR3 spans 16 amino acids. Unmatched junction bases numbered 14, after V lost 4 bases and J lost 8 bases. CDR3 loop: CASSSYDREYGDEQFF. The DNA of the CDR3 is TGTGCCAGCAGTTCTTACGACAGGGAGTACGGTGATGAGCAGTTCTTC.

This clonotype was seen many times. The chain has TRBV7-6 and TRBJ1-1; tentative D call: TRBD1 (5 bases). Looked up from germline, CDR1 is SGHVS and CDR2 is FNYEAQ. V lost 5 bases and J lost 7, with 17 bases in between. This CDR3 region has 14 residues. The DNA of the CDR3 is TGTGCCAGCAGCCCCCTCACGGGGGGTAATGAAGCTTTCTTT. Protein sequence: CASSPLTGGNEAFF.

This clonotype was found a few times. This clone may be a read error of a much larger clone one base away. V gene TRBV15 combines with J gene TRBJ2-7, with TRBD2 as a possible D gene (5 bases). Germline-derived CDR1 and CDR2 are LNHNV and YYDKDF (reference sequence). V lost 0 bases and J 1 base, leaving 7 bases between the germline ends. The CDR3 has 14 residues. CDR3 in amino acids: CATSRERASYEQYF. The CDR3 DNA is TGTGCCACCAGCAGAGAGCGGGCTTCCTACGAGCAGTACTTC.

This clonotype was seen many times. The rearrangement uses TRBV28 and TRBJ2-7, with D maybe TRBD1 (5 bases). Germline V gene sequence: CDR1 MDHEN, CDR2 SYDVKM. There are 14 residues in the CDR3. V was shortened by 2 bases and J by 5 bases, with 13 bases between the two germline ends. This CDR3 reads CASSLASRAHEQYV. The CDR3 DNA follows: TGTGCCAGCAGTTTAGCATCCAGGGCGCACGAGCAGTACGTC.

This clonotype appeared a few times. The genes are TRBV5-6 and TRBJ1-2; D is unresolved. Germline V gene data show CDR1 as SGHDT and CDR2 as YYEEEE. The CDR3 loop spans 15 amino acids. V gave up 4 bases and J gave up 4 bases, with 17 bases separating them. The CDR3 sequence is CASSPRRSSGYGYTF. In DNA form, the CDR3 reads TGTGCCAGCAGCCCCCGTAGGTCTTCCGGCTATGGCTACACCTTC.